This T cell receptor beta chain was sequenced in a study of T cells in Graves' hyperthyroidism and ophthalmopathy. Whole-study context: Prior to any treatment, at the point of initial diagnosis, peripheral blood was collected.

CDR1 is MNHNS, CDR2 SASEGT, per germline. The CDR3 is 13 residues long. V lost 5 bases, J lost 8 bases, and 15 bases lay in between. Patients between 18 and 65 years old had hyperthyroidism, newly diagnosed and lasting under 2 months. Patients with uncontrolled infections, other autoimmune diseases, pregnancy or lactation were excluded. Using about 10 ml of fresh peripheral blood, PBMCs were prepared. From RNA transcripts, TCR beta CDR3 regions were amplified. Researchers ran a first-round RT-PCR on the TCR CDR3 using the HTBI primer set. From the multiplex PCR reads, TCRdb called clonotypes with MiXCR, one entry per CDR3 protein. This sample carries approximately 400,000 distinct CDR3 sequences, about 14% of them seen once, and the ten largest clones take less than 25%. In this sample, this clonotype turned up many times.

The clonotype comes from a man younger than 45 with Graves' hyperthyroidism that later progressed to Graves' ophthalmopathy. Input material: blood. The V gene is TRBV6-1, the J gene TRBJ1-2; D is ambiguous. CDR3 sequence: CASSQTTNGGYTF. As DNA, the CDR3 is TGTGCCAGCAGTCAGACGACAAATGGGGGCTACACCTTC.